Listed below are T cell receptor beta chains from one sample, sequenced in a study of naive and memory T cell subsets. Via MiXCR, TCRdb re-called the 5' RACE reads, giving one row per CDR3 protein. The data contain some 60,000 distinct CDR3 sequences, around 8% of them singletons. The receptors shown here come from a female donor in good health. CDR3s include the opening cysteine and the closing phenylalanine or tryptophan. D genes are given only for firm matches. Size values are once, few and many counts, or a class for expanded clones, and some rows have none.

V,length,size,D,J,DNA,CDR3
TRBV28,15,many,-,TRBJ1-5,TGTGCCAGCAGTTTAGGCCAGCTAATAGCAGGGGCCCAGCATTTT,CASSLGQLIAGAQHF
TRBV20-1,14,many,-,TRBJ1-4,TGCAGTGCTAGAGTTCCCGACCAGAGTCAAAAACTGTTTTTT,CSARVPDQSQKLFF
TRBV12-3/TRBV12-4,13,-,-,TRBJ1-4,TGTGCCAGCAGTCCCGCAACTAATGAAAAACTGTTTTTT,CASSPATNEKLFF
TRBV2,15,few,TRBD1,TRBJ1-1,TGTGCCAGCAGGGGACAGTTAACGACCACAGTTGAAGCTTTCTTT,CASRGQLTTTVEAFF
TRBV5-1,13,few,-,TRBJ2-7,TGCGCCTCTCGGAAATCCATTTCCTACGAGCAGTACTTC,CASRKSISYEQYF
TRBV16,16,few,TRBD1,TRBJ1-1,TGTGCCAGCAGCCAATTGCAGGGGGGAATGAACACTGAAGCTTTCTTT,CASSQLQGGMNTEAFF
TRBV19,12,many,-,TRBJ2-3,TGTGCCAGTAGACAGAGCGGTGATACGCAGTATTTT,CASRQSGDTQYF
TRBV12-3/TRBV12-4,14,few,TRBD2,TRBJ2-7,TGTGCCAGCAGGGGACTAGCGGGAGTCTACGAGCAGTACTTC,CASRGLAGVYEQYF
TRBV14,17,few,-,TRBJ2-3,TGTGCCAGCAGCCCACCCCAGCGGCCACCGAGCACAGATACGCAGTATTTT,CASSPPQRPPSTDTQYF
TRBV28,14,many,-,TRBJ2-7,TGTGCCAGCAGTTTCCAGGGGCGCGGCTACGAGCAGTACTTC,CASSFQGRGYEQYF
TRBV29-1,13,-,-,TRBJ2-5,TGCAGCGTTGAAGATAAGGGTCAAGAGACCCAGTACTTC,CSVEDKGQETQYF
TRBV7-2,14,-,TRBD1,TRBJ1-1,TGTGCCAGCAGCCCATACCCCGGGACAGGGAAAGCTTTCTTT,CASSPYPGTGKAFF
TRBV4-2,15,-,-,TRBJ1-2,TGTGCCAGCAGCCAAGATGGCCTTATCGGCTATGGCTACACCTTC,CASSQDGLIGYGYTF
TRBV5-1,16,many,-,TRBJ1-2,TGCGCCAGCAGCTTGGTTCAGGACACGACTAACTATGGCTACACCTTC,CASSLVQDTTNYGYTF
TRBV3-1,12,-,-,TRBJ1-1,TGTGCCAGCAGCCAAGAGGGTTCTGAAGCTTTCTTT,CASSQEGSEAFF
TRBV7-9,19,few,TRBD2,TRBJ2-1,TGTGCCAGCAGCCCGGGACTAGCGGGAGAGGTGGGGTCCTACAATGAGCAGTTCTTC,CASSPGLAGEVGSYNEQFF
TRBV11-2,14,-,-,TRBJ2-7,TGTGCCAGCAGCTTAGGTCGGACGACCTACGAGCAGTACTTC,CASSLGRTTYEQYF
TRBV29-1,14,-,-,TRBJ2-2,TGCAGCGTTGAAGTTTCCGGGAACGCCGGGGAGCTGTTTTTT,CSVEVSGNAGELFF
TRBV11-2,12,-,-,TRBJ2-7,TGTGCCAGCAGCTCCGCTGGGTACGAGCAGTACTTC,CASSSAGYEQYF
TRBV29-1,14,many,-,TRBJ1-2,TGCAGCGTACCAATGGGTCAGGGGCACTATGGCTACACCTTC,CSVPMGQGHYGYTF
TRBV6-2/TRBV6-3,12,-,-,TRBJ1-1,TGTGCCAGCAATAATGACAGACCAGAAGCTTTCTTT,CASNNDRPEAFF
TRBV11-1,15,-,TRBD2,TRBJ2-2,TGTGCCAGCAGCTTCTCGGGGACTAGCATCGGGGAGCTGTTTTTT,CASSFSGTSIGELFF
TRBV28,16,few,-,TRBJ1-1,TGTGCCAGCAGTTTAAGGTCGTACGGGGAGAACACTGAAGCTTTCTTT,CASSLRSYGENTEAFF
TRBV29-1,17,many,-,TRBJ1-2,TGCAGCGTCGGAACCCAGACCCCCTCCCCGGCGGACTATGGCTACACCTTC,CSVGTQTPSPADYGYTF
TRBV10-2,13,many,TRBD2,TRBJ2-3,TGCGCCATAGGACTAGCGGGAGCCGATACGCAGTATTTT,CAIGLAGADTQYF
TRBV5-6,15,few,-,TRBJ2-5,TGTGCCAGCAGCTTGGCACAGGGCGGGGGAGAGACCCAGTACTTC,CASSLAQGGGETQYF
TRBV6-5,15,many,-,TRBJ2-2,TGTGCCAGCAGCAACGGGACCCTGGTCACCGGGGAGCTGTTTTTT,CASSNGTLVTGELFF
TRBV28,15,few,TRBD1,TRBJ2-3,TGTGCCAGCAGTCCCCACAGGGGGCGCGAAGATACGCAGTATTTT,CASSPHRGREDTQYF
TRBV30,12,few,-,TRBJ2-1,TGTGCCTGGAGTGTACCGGGCAATGAGCAGTTCTTC,CAWSVPGNEQFF
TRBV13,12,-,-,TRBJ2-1,TGTGCCAGCAGCTTTCCCGGGACAGAGCAGTTCTTC,CASSFPGTEQFF
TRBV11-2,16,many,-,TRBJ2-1,TGTGCCAGCAGCTTAGAGGGCTTTAGCTCCTACAATGAGCAGTTCTTC,CASSLEGFSSYNEQFF
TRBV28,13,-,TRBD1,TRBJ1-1,TGTGCCAGCAGCAAAACAGGGGTGTATGTAGCTTTCTTT,CASSKTGVYVAFF
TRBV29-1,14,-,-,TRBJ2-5,TGCAGCGTTGTTCGCGGCCGAAGCCAAGAGACCCAGTACTTC,CSVVRGRSQETQYF
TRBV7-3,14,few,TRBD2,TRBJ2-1,TGTGCCAGCAGCGGCGGCGGGAGGGCGAGCGAGCAGTTCTTC,CASSGGGRASEQFF
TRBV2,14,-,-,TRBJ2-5,TGTGCCAGCAGTTATAAGGAAGGACAAGAGACCCAGTACTTC,CASSYKEGQETQYF
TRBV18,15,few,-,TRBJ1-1,TGTGCCAGCTCAGTACGACAGGACACGAACACTGAAGCTTTCTTT,CASSVRQDTNTEAFF
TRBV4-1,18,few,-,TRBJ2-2,TGCGCCAGCAGCCTGCCGTCGGGACACGGAGAGAACACCGGGGAGCTGTTTTTT,CASSLPSGHGENTGELFF
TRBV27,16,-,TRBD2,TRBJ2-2,TGTGCCAGCAGTCCACGAGAGCGGGAGCTATGGGGGGAGCTGTTTTTT,CASSPRERELWGELFF
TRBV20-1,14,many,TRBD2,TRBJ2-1,TGCAGTGCTAGAGGGCGGGAGGAACGCAATGAGCAGTTCTTC,CSARGREERNEQFF
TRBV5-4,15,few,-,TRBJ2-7,TGTGCCAGCAGCTTGGGGGCCATCAGCTCCTACGAGCAGTACTTC,CASSLGAISSYEQYF
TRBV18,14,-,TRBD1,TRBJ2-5,TGTGCCAGCTCCATCAACAGGGGGCCAGAGACCCAGTACTTC,CASSINRGPETQYF
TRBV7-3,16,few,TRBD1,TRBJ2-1,TGTGCCAGCAGCTTCTGGCCGTCGACAGGGATGAATGAGCAGTTCTTC,CASSFWPSTGMNEQFF
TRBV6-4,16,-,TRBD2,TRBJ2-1,TGTGCCAGCAGCGATTTAGCGGGTGGCTCCTACAATGAGCAGTTCTTC,CASSDLAGGSYNEQFF
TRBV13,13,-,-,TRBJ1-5,TGTGCCAGCAGCTTAGCGGGGGATCAGCCCCAGCATTTT,CASSLAGDQPQHF